A single sample is the source of the 27 T cell receptor beta chains below, sequenced in a study of early T cells in non-severe SARS-CoV-2 infection. A single record per CDR3 protein comes from TCRdb applying MiXCR to the 5' RACE reads. The sample carries more than 90,000 distinct CDR3 sequences, more than 9.5% recorded once. The sample was whole blood. The origin of the receptors is an adult who was a healthcare worker with PCR-confirmed SARS-CoV-2 infection or an uninfected control (not recorded which).

This clonotype was found a few times. V and J are TRBV27 and TRBJ1-2; D gene uncertain. With 4 bases removed from V and 4 bases from J, the gap between germline ends came to 10 bases. The CDR3 sequence is 13 residues long. Per the germline V gene, CDR1 is MNHEY and CDR2 is SMNVEV (reference sequence). Here the CDR3 reads CASSSSRIYGYTF. Here the CDR3 DNA reads TGTGCCAGCAGTTCCAGCCGGATCTATGGCTACACCTTC.

The chain carries TRBV9 and TRBJ1-3; no definite D call. Deletions cut 6 bases from V and 0 bases from J, with 16 bases between. The CDR3 loop spans 16 amino acids. Germline V gene data show CDR1 as SGDLS and CDR2 as YYNGEE. The CDR3 DNA sequence: TGTGCCAGCACCGAGACCGGGTCCGTCTCTGGAAACACCATATATTTT. Its translation: CASTETGSVSGNTIYF.

Ten or more counts support this clonotype. The chain couples TRBV4-1 to TRBJ2-2, with D perhaps matching TRBD1 (5 bases). Germline lookup yields CDR1 MGHRA and CDR2 YSYEKL. With 2 bases removed from V and 6 bases from J, the gap between germline ends came to 10 bases. The length of the CDR3 is 14 residues. The CDR3: CASSQRGRSGELFF. The CDR3 DNA sequence: TGCGCCAGCAGCCAAAGGGGCCGGTCCGGGGAGCTGTTTTTT.

The rearrangement joins TRBV7-9 to TRBJ1-2, with D perhaps matching TRBD1 (6 bases). CDR3 length: 12 residues. V lost 5 bases and J 8 bases, leaving 12 bases between the germline ends. Germline CDR1 reads SEHNR; CDR2 reads FQNEAQ (reference sequence). This CDR3 reads CASSQTTGGYTF. CDR3 DNA: TGTGCCAGCAGCCAAACGACAGGCGGCTACACCTTC.

This clonotype turned up a few times. The V call is TRBV7-3, the J call TRBJ2-5; 9 bases are shared with TRBD2. V was clipped by 2 bases and J by 12 bases; unmatched bases: 13. CDR3 length equals 15 residues. The germline gives CDR1 SGHTA, CDR2 FQGTGA. CDR3 bases: TGTGCCAGCAGCTTAGACCCGGGTAGCGGGGGTTCGAAGTACTTC. Translation gives CASSLDPGSGGSKYF.

The chain is built from TRBV7-9 and TRBJ2-7; a weak D match, TRBD1 (6 bases). The CDR3 length is 13 residues. The germline V gene encodes CDR1 SEHNR and CDR2 FQNEAQ (reference sequence). V dropped 1 base and J dropped 6 bases, with 10 bases sitting between them. CDR3 residues: CASSLGGRVEQYF. CDR3 in DNA: TGTGCCAGCAGCTTAGGGGGGCGCGTCGAGCAGTACTTC.

The chain recombines TRBV18 with TRBJ2-4; D is undetermined. Deletions cut 10 bases from V and 0 bases from J, with 13 bases between. This CDR3 has 14 amino acids. Germline values: CDR1 KGHSH, CDR2 LQKENI. The CDR3, as DNA: TGTGCCACCAAAACAACAGAAGCCAAAAACATTCAGTACTTC. Encoded protein: CATKTTEAKNIQYF.

In this sample, this clonotype turned up many times. The rearrangement uses TRBV7-9 and TRBJ2-7; 8 bases fit TRBD1. This CDR3 is 17 amino acids long. The V gene's germline CDR1 is SEHNR and CDR2 FQNEAQ (reference sequence). V shed 1 base and J 4 bases; nucleotides not matched to a gene: 12. The CDR3 DNA follows: TGTGCCAGCAGCTTAGGACAGGGGTCCTCGGCCAATTACGAGCAGTACTTC. Its protein is CASSLGQGSSANYEQYF.

The gene calls are TRBV3-1 and TRBJ2-1; possible D gene TRBD2, 6 bases. CDR3 length: 14 residues. Trimming cost V 0 bases and J 15 bases, with 18 bases left between them. Germline CDR1 LGHDT, CDR2 YNNKEL (reference sequence). As DNA, the CDR3 is TGTGCCAGCAGCCAAGATTTTACGGGAGAAATGCCGTTCTTC. This gives the protein CASSQDFTGEMPFF.

The chain recombines TRBV6-5 with TRBJ1-1; D is uncertain. V lost 3 bases and J lost 1, with 9 bases in between. Germline V gene sequence: CDR1 MNHEY, CDR2 SVGAGI. This CDR3 comprises 14 residues. For the CDR3, the DNA is TGTGCCAGCAGTTATAGAGGACGGAACACTGAAGCTTTCTTT. Its translation: CASSYRGRNTEAFF.

This clonotype was counted many times. This chain uses TRBV9 with TRBJ1-1; 12 bases map to TRBD1. Trimming took 3 bases from V and 4 from J; bases not matched to a gene: 4. Germline CDR1 is SGDLS and CDR2 is YYNGEE. The CDR3 spans 15 residues. The CDR3 region has the DNA TGTGCCAGCAGCGATGGGACAGGGGGCGGCACTGAAGCTTTCTTT. This translates into CASSDGTGGGTEAFF. The whole variable domain, remainder taken from reference TRBV9 and TRBJ1-1, is DSGVTQTPKHLITATGQRVTLRCSPRSGDLSVYWYQQSLDQGLQFLIQYYNGEERAKGNILERFSAQQFPDLHSELNLSSLELGDSALYFCASSDGTGGGTEAFFGQGTRLTVV.

This clonotype was seen repeatedly, ten times or more. V is TRBV29-1 and J is TRBJ2-7, with D unresolved. CDR1 is SQVTM, CDR2 ANQGSEA, per germline. The CDR3 runs to 10 residues. V lost 8 bases, J lost 6 bases, and 11 bases lay in between. CDR3 sequence: CSIVRGEQYF. Written as DNA, the CDR3 is TGCAGCATTGTCCGAGGCGAGCAGTACTTC.

The rearrangement links TRBV29-1 to TRBJ2-7, with D perhaps given as TRBD1 or TRBD2 (6 bases each). This CDR3 comprises 12 residues. The V and J ends lost 4 bases and 6 bases respectively, with 13 bases between them. Germline loops: CDR1 SQVTM, CDR2 ANQGSEA. In DNA, the CDR3 is TGCAGCGTTGTTACGGGGGCCGGCGAGCAGTACTTC. This gives the protein CSVVTGAGEQYF.

The sample holds a few counts of this clonotype. This CDR3 is CASSLWTDYEQYF. The DNA of the CDR3 is TGCGCCAGCAGCTTGTGGACGGACTACGAGCAGTACTTC. V usage is TRBV5-1 and J usage is TRBJ2-7; D gene ambiguous. This CDR3 region has 13 residues. The V gene's germline CDR1 is SGHRS and CDR2 YFSETQ. V was pared by 1 base and J by 3 bases, with 8 bases between.

This clonotype was found many times. This rearrangement joins TRBV7-7 to TRBJ2-2; no clear D gene. V was shortened by 5 bases and J by 0 bases, with 4 bases between the two germline ends. The germline V gene has CDR1 SSHAT and CDR2 FNYEAQ (reference sequence). The CDR3 has 13 residues. In DNA, the CDR3 is TGTGCCAGCAGCCCAACGAACACCGGGGAGCTGTTTTTT. This translates into CASSPTNTGELFF.

In this sample, this clonotype turned up a few times. The chain uses TRBV28 and TRBJ1-1; 8 bases line up with TRBD1. Germline V lookup: CDR1 MDHEN, CDR2 SYDVKM. The V segment lost 5 bases and the J segment 11 bases; nucleotides outside the gene matches: 7. There are 12 residues in the CDR3. The CDR3 DNA is TGTGCCAGCAGTGCCCTGACAGGGGAGGCTTTCTTT. Its protein product is CASSALTGEAFF.

In this sample, this clonotype turned up many times. The chain carries TRBV7-7 and TRBJ2-5; unclear D gene. There are 14 residues in the CDR3. The V and J ends lost 4 bases and 2 bases respectively, with 11 bases between them. Germline lookup yields CDR1 SSHAT and CDR2 FNYEAQ (reference sequence). The CDR3, as DNA: TGTGCCAGCAGCTCCGACGGAACGCAAGAGACCCAGTACTTC. Protein product: CASSSDGTQETQYF. The variable domain in full, with the rest retrieved from reference TRBV7-7 and TRBJ2-5, is GAGVSQSPRYKVTKRGQDVTLRCDPISSHATLYWYQQALGQGPEFLTYFNYEAQPDKSGLPSDRFSAERPEGSISTLTIQRTEQRDSAMYRCASSSDGTQETQYFGPGTRLLVL.

The chain has TRBV11-2 and TRBJ2-1; D call uncertain. The V and J ends lost 5 bases and 4 bases respectively, with 21 bases between them. The V gene's germline CDR1 is SGHAT and CDR2 FQNNGV. This CDR3 has 17 amino acids. CDR3 sequence: CASSTPLGYSWYNEQFF. DNA for the CDR3: TGTGCCAGCAGCACCCCCCTAGGCTACTCGTGGTACAATGAGCAGTTCTTC.

The gene calls are TRBV4-1 and TRBJ2-5, with 10 bases fitting TRBD2. Per the germline V gene, CDR1 is MGHRA and CDR2 is YSYEKL. J lost 7 bases, V lost 0 bases, and 8 bases had no gene match. The CDR3 is 16 amino acids. CDR3 coding DNA: TGCGCCAGCAGCCAAGATACCCTAGCGGGAGATGCGACCCAGTACTTC. This gives the protein CASSQDTLAGDATQYF.

The table lists this clonotype with a few counts. The gene calls are TRBV29-1 and TRBJ2-7, with TRBD1 matching 9 bases. The germline V gene encodes CDR1 SQVTM and CDR2 ANQGSEA. The trim removed 4 bases at V and 5 bases at J, leaving 9 bases unmatched. The length of the CDR3 is 14 residues. CDR3 residues: CSVVPGQGSHEQYF. The CDR3 DNA reads TGCAGCGTTGTTCCGGGACAGGGTTCCCACGAGCAGTACTTC.

This sequence joins TRBV5-1 and TRBJ1-4, with D hard to call. CDR1 and CDR2 from the germline V gene are SGHRS and YFSETQ. The CDR3 consists of 13 residues. Trimming took off 4 bases at V and 3 bases at J, with 7 bases between the two ends. The CDR3 loop reads CASSDGSNEKLFF. DNA for the CDR3: TGCGCCAGCAGCGATGGATCTAATGAAAAACTGTTTTTT. Using reference TRBV5-1 and TRBJ1-4 for the parts outside the CDR3, the full variable domain is KAGVTQTPRYLIKTRGQQVTLSCSPISGHRSVSWYQQTPGQGLQFLFEYFSETQRNKGNFPGRFSGRQFSNSRSEMNVSTLELGDSALYLCASSDGSNEKLFFGSGTQLSVL.

This clonotype was detected only a few times. The chain couples TRBV7-3 to TRBJ2-2, with 8 bases identical to TRBD1. V lost 5 bases and J lost 5; bases outside the gene matches: 7. The CDR3 spans 15 residues. Germline V CDR1 and CDR2: SGHTA, FQGTGA. The CDR3 bases are TGTGCCAGCAGCACCAGACAGGGGAGAACCGGGGAGCTGTTTTTT. This gives the protein CASSTRQGRTGELFF.

This clonotype was recorded a few times. CDR3 protein: CASSEVPGASYEQYF. In DNA form, the CDR3 reads TGTGCCAGCAGTGAAGTCCCCGGGGCCTCCTACGAGCAGTACTTC. The V gene is TRBV2, the J gene TRBJ2-7; the D gene could be TRBD1 or TRBD2 (5 bases each). V lost 1 base and J lost 0, with 10 bases in between. Germline V CDR1 and CDR2: SNHLY, FYNNEI. The CDR3 sequence is 15 residues long.

Ten or more counts support this clonotype. The J gene is TRBJ2-3, the V gene TRBV24-1; no clear D gene. This CDR3 spans 13 amino acids. CDR1 and CDR2 from the germline V gene are KGHDR and SFDVKD. Trimming took off 7 bases at V and 2 bases at J, with 9 bases between the two ends. Written as DNA, the CDR3 is TGTGCCACCAGCGACTCGATCACAGATACGCAGTATTTT. Translation: CATSDSITDTQYF.

The V call is TRBV20-1, the J call TRBJ1-1; D is unclear. CDR1 and CDR2 (germline): DFQATT, SNEGSKA (reference sequence). The V end lost 2 bases, the J end lost 1 base, and 14 bases lay between the germline ends. This CDR3 is 15 amino acids long. The CDR3 protein is CSARPSSGRNTEAFF. The CDR3 nucleotides read TGCAGTGCTAGACCGTCATCCGGGAGGAACACTGAAGCTTTCTTT.

This clonotype was recorded many times. V gene TRBV28 combines with J gene TRBJ2-7, with 9 bases identical to TRBD2. CDR3 size: 17 residues. The V and J ends lost 2 bases and 1 base, in that order; junction bases with no gene match: 9. Germline V gene data show CDR1 as MDHEN and CDR2 as SYDVKM. The chain's CDR3 is CASSLGAASGTSYEQYF. The CDR3 DNA is TGTGCCAGCAGTTTAGGGGCGGCTAGCGGGACTTCCTACGAGCAGTACTTC.

The gene calls are TRBV28 and TRBJ1-2; D gene unclear. Trimming pared 5 bases from V and 9 bases from J, leaving 16 bases between. The CDR3 has 13 residues. Germline CDR1 MDHEN, CDR2 SYDVKM. The CDR3 nucleotides read TGTGCCAGCAGTCTGGACGGGTTCAGTCGCTACACCTTC. Encoded protein: CASSLDGFSRYTF.